Here is one T cell receptor (beta chain) with its context. Compared with germline, one end of the junction differs, possibly owing to a read error. The data belong to a study of shared clonotypes between healthy human individuals. Whole-study context: Donor composition was a couple of women and a few men, aged 18 to 49.

The CDR3 has 15 residues. The V gene's germline CDR1 is SGHVS and CDR2 FQNEAQ. Original processing notes: Junction-only sequences without quality scores were provided by ImmunoSEQ, so filtering was different. TCRdb keeps only in-frame clones here, not all; method: immunoSEQ multiplex PCR. The V and J calls and clone size were taken over from that table, and D and trimming were inferred from the DNA. The table has about half a million clones, 65% to 85% seen once. The sample consisted of PBMCs. This TCR was recovered from a woman between 40 and 50 years old in good health. Some clones in this sample may be carry-over from other donors' samples. The chain employs TRBV7-8 and TRBJ2-7; no firm D call. This chain's CDR3 is CASSFPSYSPYKQYF. For the CDR3, the DNA is TGTGCCAGCAGTTTCCCCAGCTACTCACCCTACAAGCAGTACTTC.